The text below deals with one TCR beta chain. The antigen is undetermined. Sorting gave populations that all exceeded 95% purity. This entry is derived from a study of beta chain features in type 1 diabetes. Study-wide results and limits: Moderate but significant shortening of TCRB CDR3s was recorded in all four CD4+ subsets from Type 1 diabetes patients. A cDNA-based sequencing approach could over-represent cells with high TCR expression. When VDJ junctions were examined, type 1 diabetes patients showed fewer insertions and more deletions.

Investigators reverse transcribed all isolated RNA, so they sequenced expressed TCRB transcripts. Repertoires were generated with immunoSEQ multiplex PCR, while TCRdb's copy carries only in-frame clones and drops some. The data show 60,000 to 75,000 clones, with roughly 60% seen just once and about 2.2% held by the top ten. Sequenced input: Tregs from blood. The clonotype comes from a woman aged 18-35 years in good health.

The CDR3 here is CAISERRTSHIGELFF. The CDR3 coding sequence is TGTGCCATCAGTGAGCGGAGGACTAGTCATATCGGGGAGCTGTTTTTT. This chain connects TRBV10-3 to TRBJ2-2; 7 bases map to TRBD2. Germline V CDR1 and CDR2: ENHRY, SYGVKD. This CDR3 comprises 16 residues. Trimming cost V 2 bases and J 7 bases; bases outside gene matches: 10.